This T cell receptor beta chain was sequenced during a study of cytomegalovirus exposure and HLA in healthy donors. Findings of the study overall: The authors later found most CMV-associated TCR beta chains appeared HLA-restricted. It was only CMV serostatus that was available as immune exposure information. It is likely that the observed cluster of highly shared sequence variants was a sequencing artifact.

About this clone: Its antigen is unidentified.

Researchers ran the PCR with 60 Vbeta and 13 Jbeta primers. Clones were read by immunoSEQ multiplex PCR, and TCRdb kept only the in-frame ones, dropping some. The sample consists of some 160,000 clones, around 84% of them appearing once. This cohort consisted of healthy bone marrow donors. Germline V gene lookup returns CDR1 SGHVS and CDR2 FNYEAQ. J lost 4 bases, V lost 1 base, and 5 bases had no gene match. The CDR3 extends over 16 amino acids. This receptor was obtained from a man aged 50-59 years in good health and CMV-seropositive. This rearrangement joins TRBV7-6 to TRBJ2-5; 11 nucleotides match TRBD2. The sample taken for sequencing was PBMCs. This CDR3 reads CASSLGSSGGAETQYF. The CDR3 nucleotides are TGTGCCAGCAGCTTAGGGAGTAGCGGGGGGGCAGAGACCCAGTACTTC. Full variable domain (missing parts from reference TRBV7-6 and TRBJ2-5): GAGVSQSPRYKVTKRGQDVALRCDPISGHVSLYWYRQALGQGPEFLTYFNYEAQQDKSGLPNDRFSAERPEGSISTLTIQRTEQRDSAMYRCASSLGSSGGAETQYFGPGTRLLVL.